A few counts support the clone carrying this T cell receptor (beta chain). As yet, its antigen is unknown. CDR3 length equals 16 residues. The germline gives CDR1 MNHNS, CDR2 SASEGT. V dropped 3 bases and J dropped 4; count of bases not matched to a gene: 11. The sample comes from a study of cytomegalovirus exposure and HLA in healthy donors. Study context: Of all 400 or so donors who were genotyped, around 82% belonged to the Caucasian-associated ancestry cluster. Study results and limitations: Several of the most significant clusters appeared, in a later analysis, to be linked to common viral pathogens. The authors later linked a missense DCLRE1C variant to TCR beta V- and J-gene trimming.

PCR amplification relied on 60 Vbeta primers (plus 13 Jbeta primers). The repertoire was sequenced with immunoSEQ multiplex PCR; TCRdb's copy has only in-frame clones and lacks some. Here the sample spans more than 85,000 clones, roughly 80% being singletons. Sampled while nominally healthy, donors likely had unrecorded immune exposures. The chain employs TRBV6-1 and TRBJ2-5; the match to TRBD1 covers 7 bases. This clonotype was sampled from a man aged 30 to 45 in good health and CMV-seropositive. Sequencing was performed on PBMCs. In nucleotides, the CDR3 is TGTGCCAGCAGTGACCGGCAACAGGGGATGGGAGAGACCCAGTACTTC. This encodes CASSDRQQGMGETQYF.